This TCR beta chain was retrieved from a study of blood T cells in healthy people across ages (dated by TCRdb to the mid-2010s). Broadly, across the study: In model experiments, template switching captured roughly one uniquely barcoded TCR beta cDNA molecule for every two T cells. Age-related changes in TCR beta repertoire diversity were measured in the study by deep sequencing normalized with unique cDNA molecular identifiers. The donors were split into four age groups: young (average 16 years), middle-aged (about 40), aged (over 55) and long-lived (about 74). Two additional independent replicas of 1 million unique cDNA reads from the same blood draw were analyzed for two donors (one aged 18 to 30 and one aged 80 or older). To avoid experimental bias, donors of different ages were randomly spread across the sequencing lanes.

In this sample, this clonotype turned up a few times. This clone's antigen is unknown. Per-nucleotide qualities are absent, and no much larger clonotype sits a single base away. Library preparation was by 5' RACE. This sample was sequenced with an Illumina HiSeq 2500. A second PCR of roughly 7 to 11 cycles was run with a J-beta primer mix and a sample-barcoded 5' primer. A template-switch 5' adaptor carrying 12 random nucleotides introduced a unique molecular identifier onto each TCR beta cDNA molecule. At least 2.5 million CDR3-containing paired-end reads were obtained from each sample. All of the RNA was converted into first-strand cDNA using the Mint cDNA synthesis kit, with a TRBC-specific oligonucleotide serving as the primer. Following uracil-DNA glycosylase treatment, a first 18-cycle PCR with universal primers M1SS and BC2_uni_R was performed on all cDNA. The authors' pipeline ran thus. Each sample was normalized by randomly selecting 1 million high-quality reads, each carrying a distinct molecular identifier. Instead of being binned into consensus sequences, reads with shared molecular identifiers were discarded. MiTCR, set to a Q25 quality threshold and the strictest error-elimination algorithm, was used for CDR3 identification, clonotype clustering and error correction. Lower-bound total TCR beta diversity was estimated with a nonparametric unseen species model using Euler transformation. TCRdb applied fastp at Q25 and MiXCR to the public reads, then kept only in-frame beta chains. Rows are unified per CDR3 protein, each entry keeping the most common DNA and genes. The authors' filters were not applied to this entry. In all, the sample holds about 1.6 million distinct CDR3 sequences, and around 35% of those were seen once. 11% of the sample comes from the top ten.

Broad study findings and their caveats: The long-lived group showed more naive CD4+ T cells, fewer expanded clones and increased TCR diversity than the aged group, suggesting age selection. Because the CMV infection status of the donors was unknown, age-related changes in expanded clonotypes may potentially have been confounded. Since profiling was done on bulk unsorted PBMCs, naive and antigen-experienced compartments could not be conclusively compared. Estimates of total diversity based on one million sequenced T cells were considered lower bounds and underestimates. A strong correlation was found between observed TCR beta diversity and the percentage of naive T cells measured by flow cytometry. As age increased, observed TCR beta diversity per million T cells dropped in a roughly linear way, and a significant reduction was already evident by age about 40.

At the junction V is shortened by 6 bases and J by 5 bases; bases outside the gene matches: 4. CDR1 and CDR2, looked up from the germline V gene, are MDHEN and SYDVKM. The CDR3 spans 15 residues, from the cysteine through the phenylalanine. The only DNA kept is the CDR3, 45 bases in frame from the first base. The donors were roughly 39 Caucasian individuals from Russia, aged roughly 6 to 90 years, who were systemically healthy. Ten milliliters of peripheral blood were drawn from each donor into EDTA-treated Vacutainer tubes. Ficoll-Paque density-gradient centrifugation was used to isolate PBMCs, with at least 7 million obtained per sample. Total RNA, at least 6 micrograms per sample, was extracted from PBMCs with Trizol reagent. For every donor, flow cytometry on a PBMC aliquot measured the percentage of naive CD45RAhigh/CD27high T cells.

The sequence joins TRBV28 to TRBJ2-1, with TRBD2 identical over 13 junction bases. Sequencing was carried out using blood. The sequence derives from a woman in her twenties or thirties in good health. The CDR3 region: CASSRTSGSHNEQFF. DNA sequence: TGTGCCAGCAGCCGGACTAGCGGGAGCCACAATGAGCAGTTCTTC. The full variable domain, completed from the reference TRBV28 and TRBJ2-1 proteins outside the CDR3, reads DVKVTQSSRYLVKRTGEKVFLECVQDMDHENMFWYRQDPGLGLRLIYFSYDVKMKEKGDIPEGYSVSREKKERFSLILESASTNQTSMYLCASSRTSGSHNEQFFGPGTRLTVL.